One sample yielded the 25 T cell receptor beta chains listed below, sequenced in a study of T cell changes during pregnancy in multiple sclerosis. Sequencing used immunoSEQ multiplex PCR; TCRdb keeps in-frame clones, though not all of them. The profile shows some 67,000 clones, about 90% of them singletons. The sample was peripheral blood, taken after pregnancy. These receptors were collected from a female donor with multiple sclerosis, enrolled in a pregnancy study.

V is TRBV5-6 and J is TRBJ1-2; D not certain. Germline CDR1 reads SGHDT; CDR2 reads YYEEEE. V was shortened by 0 bases and J by 7 bases, with 13 bases between the two germline ends. CDR3 length equals 14 residues. The DNA of the CDR3 is TGTGCCAGCAGCTTGGGTTGGGCGTCACGTGGCTACACCTTC. Translating it yields CASSLGWASRGYTF.

The chain has TRBV15 and TRBJ1-4, with 8 bases matching TRBD1. V lost 5 bases and J lost 8; bases outside the gene matches: 7. The CDR3 sequence is 14 residues long. Germline CDR1 LNHNV, CDR2 YYDKDF (reference sequence). In DNA, the CDR3 is TGTGCCACCAGCGACAGGGGTGCCGGGGAAAAACTGTTTTTT. Translation gives CATSDRGAGEKLFF.

The chain uses TRBV5-6 and TRBJ2-5; TRBD1 matches 12 bases. V lost 4 bases, J lost 5 bases, and 9 bases stayed unmatched. This CDR3 has 16 amino acids. CDR1 and CDR2 (germline): SGHDT, YYEEEE. The CDR3 loop reads CASSRRRDRGRETQYF. CDR3 bases: TGTGCCAGCAGCCGACGGAGGGACAGGGGGCGGGAGACCCAGTACTTC. Using reference TRBV5-6 and TRBJ2-5 for the parts outside the CDR3, the full variable domain is DAGVTQSPTHLIKTRGQQVTLRCSPKSGHDTVSWYQQALGQGPQFIFQYYEEEERQRGNFPDRFSGHQFPNYSSELNVNALLLGDSALYLCASSRRRDRGRETQYFGPGTRLLVL.

This clone was counted a single time. V is TRBV9 and J is TRBJ2-1; 8 bases are shared with TRBD2. Germline assignment: CDR1 SGDLS and CDR2 YYNGEE. The CDR3 is made up of 15 amino acids. V lost 2 bases to trimming and J lost 3 bases; unmatched junction nucleotides: 4. In nucleotides, the CDR3 is TGTGCCAGCAGCGTGAGCGGGAGTGGCTACAATGAGCAGTTCTTC. Translated, it gives CASSVSGSGYNEQFF.

This clone showed up just once. The genes are TRBV5-4 and TRBJ2-3; maybe TRBD1 (6 bases). The CDR3 loop spans 15 amino acids. Looked up from germline, CDR1 is SGHNT and CDR2 is YYREEE (reference sequence). V was cut by 4 bases and J by 5 bases, with 17 bases left in between. Here the CDR3 reads CASSATGWPGDTQYF. CDR3 in DNA: TGTGCCAGCAGCGCGACAGGATGGCCGGGAGATACGCAGTATTTT. The whole variable domain, filled in from reference TRBV5-4 and TRBJ2-3, reads ETGVTQSPTHLIKTRGQQVTLRCSSQSGHNTVSWYQQALGQGPQFIFQYYREEENGRGNFPPRFSGLQFPNYSSELNVNALELDDSALYLCASSATGWPGDTQYFGPGTRLTVL.

V gene TRBV6-6 combines with J gene TRBJ2-1; perhaps TRBD1 as D (6 bases). In germline, CDR1 is MNHNY, CDR2 SVGAGI (reference sequence). The V gene lost 5 bases and the J gene lost 10 bases, with 18 bases spanning the gap. The CDR3 runs to 14 residues. This chain's CDR3 is CASSGRGHPNEQFF. In DNA form, the CDR3 reads TGTGCCAGCAGTGGAAGGGGACACCCGAACGAGCAGTTCTTC.

The genes are TRBV6-6 and TRBJ1-3; possibly TRBD1 for D (5 bases). The CDR3 spans 14 residues. The germline V gene has CDR1 MNHNY and CDR2 SVGAGI (reference sequence). The V end lost 2 bases, the J end lost 4 bases, and 9 bases lay between the germline ends. The CDR3 reads CASSYPGQGNTIYF. The CDR3 region has the DNA TGTGCCAGCAGTTACCCAGGGCAAGGAAACACCATATATTTT.

The chain links TRBV5-1 to TRBJ2-1, with TRBD1 matching over 9 bases. The CDR3 totals 16 residues. CDR1 is SGHRS and CDR2 is YFSETQ in the germline V gene. V shed 3 bases and J 6 bases; nucleotides not matched to a gene: 10. The CDR3 sequence: CASSSGTGTGINEQFF. The CDR3 nucleotides are TGCGCCAGCAGCTCGGGGACCGGGACAGGGATCAATGAGCAGTTCTTC.

The rearrangement uses TRBV6-5 and TRBJ2-7; D call uncertain. CDR1 is MNHEY, CDR2 SVGAGI, per germline. With 5 bases removed from V and 4 bases from J, the gap between germline ends came to 18 bases. CDR3 length: 15 residues. The CDR3 nucleotides are TGTGCCAGCAGTCCGATGGTCGCACTCCTATACGAGCAGTACTTC. Protein product: CASSPMVALLYEQYF.

V and J are TRBV13 and TRBJ2-7; 7 bases map to TRBD2. Per germline, CDR1 PRHDT and CDR2 FYEKMQ (reference sequence). J lost 1 base, V lost 5 bases, and 8 bases had no gene match. This CDR3 spans 15 amino acids. CDR3: CASSQTSGGSYEQYF. In DNA form, the CDR3 reads TGTGCCAGCAGCCAAACATCCGGGGGGTCCTACGAGCAGTACTTC. Using reference TRBV13 and TRBJ2-7 for the parts outside the CDR3, the full variable domain is AAGVIQSPRHLIKEKRETATLKCYPIPRHDTVYWYQQGPGQDPQFLISFYEKMQSDKGSIPDRFSAQQFSDYHSELNMSSLELGDSALYFCASSQTSGGSYEQYFGPGTRLTVT.

This rearrangement joins TRBV5-6 to TRBJ2-5; 10 bases match TRBD1. Losses at the gene ends were 4 bases for V and 5 bases for J; bases not matched to a gene: 8. The CDR3 is made up of 15 amino acids. The V gene's germline CDR1 is SGHDT and CDR2 YYEEEE. The CDR3 coding sequence is TGTGCCAGCAGCGATACCGGGACAGGGGACGAGACCCAGTACTTC. Translated: CASSDTGTGDETQYF.

The CDR3 DNA follows: TGTGCCAGCAGCTTGACTGGGTCCCGGGGGGGAAACATTCAGTACTTC. Amino acids: CASSLTGSRGGNIQYF. V gene TRBV5-6 combines with J gene TRBJ2-4; 8 positions agree with TRBD2. The V and J ends lost 1 base and 6 bases, in that order; junction bases with no gene match: 9. Germline assignment: CDR1 SGHDT and CDR2 YYEEEE. The CDR3 has 16 residues.

This chain's CDR3 is CASRTGFGEQYF. CDR3 in DNA: TGTGCCAGCAGGACAGGGTTTGGCGAGCAGTACTTC. The rearrangement links TRBV27 to TRBJ2-7; TRBD1 matches at 7 bases. V lost 6 bases, J lost 6 bases, and 5 bases stayed unmatched. The CDR3 runs to 12 residues. The germline gives CDR1 MNHEY, CDR2 SMNVEV (reference sequence).

The V call is TRBV11-2, the J call TRBJ1-3; D gene unclear. This CDR3 is built from 16 residues. The germline gives CDR1 SGHAT, CDR2 FQNNGV. Deletions cut 0 bases from V and 1 base from J, with 10 bases between. CDR3 sequence (DNA): TGTGCCAGCAGCTTAGAGCTGACATCATCTGGAAACACCATATATTTT. Encoded protein: CASSLELTSSGNTIYF.

The V and J genes are TRBV12-5 and TRBJ2-7; perhaps TRBD2 as D (5 bases). The germline gives CDR1 LGHNT, CDR2 FRNRAP. V gave up 0 bases and J gave up 0 bases, with 12 bases separating them. The CDR3 runs 16 residues. CDR3 loop: CASGLVARLTSYEQYF. The CDR3 DNA reads TGTGCTAGTGGTTTGGTGGCCAGACTAACCTCCTACGAGCAGTACTTC. Based on the CDR3 plus reference TRBV12-5 and TRBJ2-7, the full variable domain is DARVTQTPRHKVTEMGQEVTMRCQPILGHNTVFWYRQTMMQGLELLAYFRNRAPLDDSGMPKDRFSAEMPDATLATLKIQPSEPRDSAVYFCASGLVARLTSYEQYFGPGTRLTVT.

The V and J genes are TRBV5-4 and TRBJ2-3; the match to TRBD2 covers 14 bases. The CDR3 sequence is 18 residues long. Germline assignment: CDR1 SGHNT and CDR2 YYREEE (reference sequence). The J segment lost 3 bases and the V segment lost 4 bases, leaving 10 bases of the junction unmatched. The DNA of the CDR3 is TGTGCCAGCAGCCGGGGACTAGCGGGAGACCGTCGTACAGATACGCAGTATTTT. This sequence encodes CASSRGLAGDRRTDTQYF.

The chain carries TRBV11-1 and TRBJ2-7, with 10 bases identical to TRBD1. CDR1 is SGHAT and CDR2 is FQDESV in the germline V gene (reference sequence). The CDR3 has 16 residues. Trimming at V came to 5 bases and at J to 3 bases, leaving 10 bases not matched to a gene. CDR3 protein: CASSPRDRGRNYEQYF. Here the CDR3 DNA reads TGTGCCAGCAGCCCCAGGGACAGGGGAAGAAACTACGAGCAGTACTTC.

The chain couples TRBV10-1 to TRBJ2-3, with 8 bases aligning to TRBD1. Looked up from germline, CDR1 is WNHNN and CDR2 is SYGVQD (reference sequence). V lost 6 bases and J lost 0; bases outside the gene matches: 5. This CDR3 has 15 amino acids. CDR3 region: CASRGTGQSTDTQYF. DNA for the CDR3: TGCGCCAGCAGGGGGACAGGTCAAAGCACAGATACGCAGTATTTT.

V usage is TRBV25-1 and J usage is TRBJ2-1, with 9 positions matching TRBD2. Germline loops: CDR1 MGHDK, CDR2 SYGVNS. This CDR3 contains 17 residues. V trimming: 5 bases; J trimming: 7 bases; junction bases outside the gene matches: 15. CDR3 bases: TGTGCCAGCAGTCCTAACTGGGGTAGCGGGAGAGTAAATGAGCAGTTCTTC. It translates to CASSPNWGSGRVNEQFF.

V and J are TRBV4-1 and TRBJ2-7, with D unresolved. The CDR3 loop spans 13 amino acids. Between the trimmed V and J ends, which lost 3 bases and 7 bases, there was a span of 13 bases. Germline assignment: CDR1 MGHRA and CDR2 YSYEKL. CDR3 region: CASSQSTRWEQYF. The CDR3 coding sequence is TGCGCCAGCAGCCAGTCTACTCGCTGGGAGCAGTACTTC.

CDR3 sequence: CASSLSGGTNYGYTF. CDR3 coding DNA: TGTGCCAGCAGTTTATCGGGGGGAACTAACTATGGCTACACCTTC. V and J are TRBV27 and TRBJ1-2; a possible D gene is TRBD1 (5 bases). This CDR3 spans 15 amino acids. CDR1 is MNHEY and CDR2 is SMNVEV in the germline V gene (reference sequence). Trimming removed 0 bases from V and 0 bases from J, with 8 bases in between.

The chain combines TRBV7-8 with TRBJ2-1, with 8 positions matching TRBD2. Germline V lookup: CDR1 SGHVS, CDR2 FQNEAQ. J lost 6 bases, V lost 10 bases, and 14 bases had no gene match. This CDR3 region has 15 residues. The CDR3 nucleotides read TGTGCCACCCCCGAGGGTACTAGCGGCGTCAATGAGCAGTTCTTC. It codes for CATPEGTSGVNEQFF.

V gene TRBV4-1 combines with J gene TRBJ1-2; tentative D call: TRBD1 (5 bases). Looked up from germline, CDR1 is MGHRA and CDR2 is YSYEKL. Deletions cut 4 bases from V and 2 bases from J, with 11 bases between. The CDR3 is 14 residues long. CDR3 in DNA: TGCGCCAGCAGCCCGCAACAGGAAAACTATGGCTACACCTTC. Residues: CASSPQQENYGYTF.

J is TRBJ2-7 and V is TRBV7-6, with 7 bases identical to TRBD1. V was pared by 5 bases and J by 5 bases, with 12 bases of the junction left unmatched. Germline V gene lookup returns CDR1 SGHVS and CDR2 FNYEAQ. The CDR3 loop spans 15 amino acids. The DNA for the CDR3 is TGTGCCAGCAGCATAGGACAGGATAGGATCCACGAGCAGTACTTC. Its translation is CASSIGQDRIHEQYF.

The V gene is TRBV7-9, the J gene TRBJ2-7; a possible D gene is TRBD2 (5 bases). Between the trimmed V and J ends, which lost 1 base and 5 bases, there was a span of 12 bases. The CDR3 totals 14 residues. Germline assignment: CDR1 SEHNR and CDR2 FQNEAQ (reference sequence). CDR3 sequence reads: CASSLDEGWNEQYF. The CDR3 DNA follows: TGTGCCAGCAGCTTAGATGAGGGTTGGAACGAGCAGTACTTC.